This entry lists 11 T cell receptor beta chains sequenced from one sample in a study of cytomegalovirus exposure and HLA in healthy donors. It was with 60 Vbeta and 13 Jbeta primers that the PCR ran. Sequencing used immunoSEQ multiplex PCR; TCRdb keeps in-frame clones, though not all of them. The table lists roughly 74,000 clones. The sequenced sample was PBMCs. The receptors were sampled from a female donor in good health and CMV-seropositive.

Note on this clone: Since no conserved phenylalanine or tryptophan closes the CDR3, a read error is the likely cause. The limits of the CDR3 on the DNA are not certain, so only TCRdb's listed CDR3 is given. The chain is built from TRBV25-1 and TRBJ1-2; the table's D call of TRBD1 was not tested on the DNA. The CDR3 spans 10 amino acids, including both terminal residues. CDR1 is MGHDK and CDR2 is SYGVNS in the germline V gene. The CDR3 sequence is CASSEFRWLC.

The J gene is TRBJ1-5, the V gene TRBV5-1, with 7 bases fitting TRBD1. CDR3 size: 14 residues. Per the germline V gene, CDR1 is SGHRS and CDR2 is YFSETQ. V was clipped by 4 bases and J by 3 bases; unmatched bases: 4. DNA for the CDR3: TGCGCCAGCAGCCAGGGGGGTGCCAATCAGCCCCAGCATTTT. It encodes CASSQGGANQPQHF.

The V and J genes are TRBV5-1 and TRBJ2-5, with 8 bases lining up with TRBD2. The CDR3 sequence is 14 residues long. Trimming took 3 bases from V and 4 from J; bases not matched to a gene: 5. Germline V gives CDR1 SGHRS, CDR2 YFSETQ. CDR3 in amino acids: CASSSNGGGETQYF. The CDR3 bases are TGCGCCAGCAGCTCCAACGGGGGGGGAGAGACCCAGTACTTC.

This sequence joins TRBV19 and TRBJ2-2, with a possible D match to TRBD1 (6 bases). Germline CDR1 LNHDA, CDR2 SQIVND (reference sequence). The CDR3 consists of 18 residues. The V end lost 5 bases, the J end lost 5 bases, and 24 bases lay between the germline ends. The CDR3 sequence: CASSYAVYRVKGTGELFF. The CDR3 DNA is TGTGCCAGTAGTTATGCGGTTTACAGGGTTAAGGGGACCGGGGAGCTGTTTTTT.

J is TRBJ1-1 and V is TRBV28; weak D call: TRBD1 (5 bases). This CDR3 contains 15 residues. CDR1 and CDR2 (germline): MDHEN, SYDVKM. V was trimmed by 2 bases and J by 6 bases, leaving 16 bases between them. CDR3 sequence: CASSLGSGLKSEAFF. The CDR3 DNA is TGTGCCAGCAGTTTAGGGTCAGGGTTAAAGTCTGAAGCTTTCTTT.

The CDR3 DNA reads as TGTGCCAGCAGCTTAGCATCGTTCCTACAGGGCTACGAGCAGTACTTC. It encodes CASSLASFLQGYEQYF. The chain employs TRBV7-8 and TRBJ2-7; tentatively, D is TRBD1 (6 bases). V was cut by 0 bases and J by 3 bases, with 15 bases left in between. The CDR3 has 16 amino acids. CDR1 SGHVS and CDR2 FQNEAQ come from the germline V gene.

On this clone: Germline is not matched at one junction end, which may reflect a read error. The V and J genes are TRBV28 and TRBJ1-1, with 10 bases fitting TRBD1. Germline values: CDR1 MDHEN, CDR2 SYDVKM. The length of the CDR3 is 14 residues. The CDR3 nucleotides are TGTGCCAGCAGCGGGACAGGGGAGAACACTGAAGCTTCCTTT. This gives the protein CASSGTGENTEASF.

The chain employs TRBV30 and TRBJ1-2; TRBD1 agrees at 7 bases. V dropped 2 bases and J dropped 10; count of bases not matched to a gene: 7. The CDR3 is 12 residues long. Germline CDR1 is GTSNPN and CDR2 is SVGIG (reference sequence). CDR3 DNA sequence: TGTGCCTGGAGTCCTAACCAGGGGGACTACACCTTC. It encodes CAWSPNQGDYTF. Full variable domain (missing parts from reference TRBV30 and TRBJ1-2): SQTIHQWPATLVQPVGSPLSLECTVEGTSNPNLYWYRQAAGRGLQLLFYSVGIGQISSEVPQNLSASRPQDRQFILSSKKLLLSDSGFYLCAWSPNQGDYTFGSGTRLTVV.

The chain carries TRBV5-5 and TRBJ2-5; 12 nucleotides align to TRBD1. The CDR3 loop spans 15 amino acids. Germline V gives CDR1 SGHKS, CDR2 YYEKEE (reference sequence). V lost 0 bases and J lost 5; bases outside the gene matches: 2. The DNA for the CDR3 is TGTGCCAGCAGCTTGGATGGGACAGGGGGCGAGACCCAGTACTTC. Amino acids: CASSLDGTGGETQYF.

V gene TRBV2 combines with J gene TRBJ1-1; D remains ambiguous. Germline values: CDR1 SNHLY, CDR2 FYNNEI. V was clipped by 3 bases and J by 0 bases, with 11 bases between them. This CDR3 is 15 amino acids long. The CDR3 protein is CASSDGVRVNTEAFF. In DNA, the CDR3 is TGTGCCAGCAGTGATGGCGTGAGGGTGAACACTGAAGCTTTCTTT.

The CDR3 nucleotides read TGTGCCAGCAGTTACCCTCCCGGCAGGGGGACTGAAGCTTTCTTT. It specifies CASSYPPGRGTEAFF. The rearrangement joins TRBV6-5 to TRBJ1-1, with 7 bases matching TRBD1. V shed 2 bases and J 5 bases; nucleotides not matched to a gene: 8. CDR1 is MNHEY and CDR2 is SVGAGI in the germline V gene. The length of the CDR3 is 15 residues.